This passage covers 30 T cell receptor beta chains from one sample sequenced in a study of CD8+ T cells in alopecia areata. Following RNA extraction, reverse transcription yielded cDNA that acted as the sequencing template. The data were produced by immunoSEQ multiplex PCR, yet TCRdb's version contains in-frame clones alone and is incomplete. In the table there are 100,000 to 130,000 clones, 55% to 60% of which are singletons. The sample comprised NKG2D-low CD8+ T cells sorted from blood. These receptors originate from a human donor with alopecia areata.

This clone occurred a few times. The chain has TRBV29-1 and TRBJ2-2; D not certain. V was cut by 4 bases and J by 3 bases, with 6 bases left in between. Looked up from germline, CDR1 is SQVTM and CDR2 is ANQGSEA. The CDR3 has 12 amino acids. CDR3 sequence (DNA): TGCAGCGTTGGGGCAGACACCGGGGAGCTGTTTTTT. Translating it yields CSVGADTGELFF.

J is TRBJ2-6 and V is TRBV5-4; D unclear. Germline assignment: CDR1 SGHNT and CDR2 YYREEE (reference sequence). The CDR3 contains 14 residues. V gave up 6 bases and J gave up 2 bases, with 9 bases separating them. The DNA for the CDR3 is TGTGCCAGCACCCGGGCCGCTGGGGCCAACGTCCTGACTTTC. It codes for CASTRAAGANVLTF.

This chain links TRBV7-3 with TRBJ1-2, with D unclear. Trimming took off 2 bases at V and 4 bases at J, with 8 bases between the two ends. CDR3 size: 13 residues. Germline lookup yields CDR1 SGHTA and CDR2 FQGTGA. Here the CDR3 DNA reads TGTGCCAGCAGCTTAGGTGGGAGCTATGGCTACACCTTC. Amino acids: CASSLGGSYGYTF. Supplemented by reference TRBV7-3 and TRBJ1-2, the full variable domain reads GAGVSQTPSNKVTEKGKYVELRCDPISGHTALYWYRQSLGQGPEFLIYFQGTGAADDSGLPNDRFFAVRPEGSVSTLKIQRTERGDSAVYLCASSLGGSYGYTFGSGTRLTVV.

The rearrangement uses TRBV29-1 and TRBJ2-1; D ambiguous. Germline CDR1 and CDR2: SQVTM and ANQGSEA. Trimming shortened V by 7 bases and J by 5 bases, and 0 bases separated the two germline ends. The CDR3 contains 8 residues. The CDR3 sequence is CSDNEQFF. The CDR3 DNA sequence: TGCAGCGACAATGAGCAGTTCTTC.

The chain is built from TRBV11-3 and TRBJ2-6; D is possibly TRBD1 (6 bases). V lost 8 bases and J lost 4, with 27 bases in between. The CDR3 is made up of 19 amino acids. Germline V gene lookup returns CDR1 SGHNT and CDR2 YENEEA. Written as DNA, the CDR3 is TGTGCCAGCGGGACACCCCGACAGGCCCCCGCGACCGGGGCCAACGTCCTGACTTTC. Its protein product is CASGTPRQAPATGANVLTF.

J is TRBJ1-3 and V is TRBV9; D is undetermined. The CDR3 runs 13 residues. Germline V gives CDR1 SGDLS, CDR2 YYNGEE. Trimming cost V 3 bases and J 3 bases, with 7 bases left between them. Here the CDR3 DNA reads TGTGCCAGCAGCGGAGGCTTTGGAAACACCATATATTTT. Amino acid sequence: CASSGGFGNTIYF.

The chain joins TRBV2 to TRBJ2-7; no clear D gene. Trimming stripped 7 bases from V and 0 bases from J, with 7 bases between. This CDR3 has 12 amino acids. Germline CDR1 and CDR2: SNHLY and FYNNEI. CDR3 in DNA: TGTGCCAGCATTGGCTACTCCTACGAGCAGTACTTC. Its translation is CASIGYSYEQYF.

This clone turned up a few times. This chain links TRBV5-6 with TRBJ1-1; the D is unclear. V lost 2 bases and J lost 1, with 6 bases in between. This CDR3 contains 13 residues. Germline assignment: CDR1 SGHDT and CDR2 YYEEEE. CDR3 coding DNA: TGTGCCAGCAGCTTCGGACGGAACACTGAAGCTTTCTTT. Encoded protein: CASSFGRNTEAFF. Full variable domain (remainder filled in from reference TRBV5-6 and TRBJ1-1): DAGVTQSPTHLIKTRGQQVTLRCSPKSGHDTVSWYQQALGQGPQFIFQYYEEEERQRGNFPDRFSGHQFPNYSSELNVNALLLGDSALYLCASSFGRNTEAFFGQGTRLTVV.

The rearrangement joins TRBV2 to TRBJ2-7, with D uncertain. Germline V CDR1 and CDR2: SNHLY, FYNNEI. The CDR3 contains 14 residues. Trimming took 4 bases from V and 2 from J, leaving 12 bases between them. The CDR3 DNA is TGTGCCAGCAGTGCCGGGCCGGTCCCCTACGAGCAGTACTTC. Encoded protein: CASSAGPVPYEQYF.

V and J are TRBV2 and TRBJ2-3; TRBD1 is a possible D gene (7 bases). Trimming shortened V by 6 bases and J by 3 bases, and 19 bases separated the two germline ends. The CDR3 length is 16 residues. Germline V lookup: CDR1 SNHLY, CDR2 FYNNEI. The CDR3 bases are TGTGCCAGCAGCCTCACAGGAGGGGGCTTGACAGATACGCAGTATTTT. Translation: CASSLTGGGLTDTQYF.

This clone came up many times. The CDR3 is CASSLVPGNYEQYF. The CDR3 bases are TGTGCCAGCAGCTTAGTCCCGGGGAACTACGAGCAGTACTTC. This chain links TRBV11-2 with TRBJ2-7, with D maybe TRBD2 (5 bases). The CDR3 has 14 amino acids. Germline V CDR1 and CDR2: SGHAT, FQNNGV. Trimming cost V 1 base and J 3 bases, with 10 bases left between them.

This sequence joins TRBV25-1 and TRBJ1-1, with TRBD1 matching 7 bases. V dropped 1 base and J dropped 8; count of bases not matched to a gene: 4. The germline gives CDR1 MGHDK, CDR2 SYGVNS. This CDR3 comprises 13 residues. The CDR3 nucleotides read TGTGCCAGCAGTGAATTGGGGGGACAGGAAGCTTTCTTT. Residues: CASSELGGQEAFF. The whole variable domain, remainder taken from reference TRBV25-1 and TRBJ1-1, is EADIYQTPRYLVIGTGKKITLECSQTMGHDKMYWYQQDPGMELHLIHYSYGVNSTEKGDLSSESTVSRIRTEHFPLTLESARPSHTSQYLCASSELGGQEAFFGQGTRLTVV.

The genes are TRBV2 and TRBJ2-1, with 10 bases that match TRBD2. Germline lookup yields CDR1 SNHLY and CDR2 FYNNEI. J lost 5 bases, V lost 0 bases, and 4 bases had no gene match. This CDR3 comprises 16 residues. The CDR3 nucleotides are TGTGCCAGCAGTGAAGCTAGCGGGAGGCCTGACAATGAGCAGTTCTTC. Residues: CASSEASGRPDNEQFF.

The table lists this clone with a few counts. The chain joins TRBV2 to TRBJ2-1; D might be TRBD2 (5 bases). V was pared by 8 bases and J by 3 bases, with 14 bases between. Germline lookup yields CDR1 SNHLY and CDR2 FYNNEI. This CDR3 contains 14 residues. The CDR3 spells CASGRRSGYNEQFF. The CDR3 coding sequence is TGTGCCAGCGGGCGGAGGAGTGGCTACAATGAGCAGTTCTTC.

The chain employs TRBV6-6 and TRBJ2-1; no definite D call. This CDR3 spans 10 amino acids. Trimming removed 11 bases from V and 6 bases from J, with 8 bases in between. The germline V gene has CDR1 MNHNY and CDR2 SVGAGI (reference sequence). The CDR3 bases are TGTGCCCTCAGCCGCAATGAGCAGTTCTTC. It translates to CALSRNEQFF.

The V and J genes are TRBV6-5 and TRBJ1-1; D might be TRBD1 (5 bases). V was pared by 4 bases and J by 4 bases, with 10 bases between. Germline CDR1 and CDR2: MNHEY and SVGAGI. The CDR3 runs to 13 residues. CDR3 loop: CASSSWGSTEAFF. The DNA of the CDR3 is TGTGCCAGCAGTTCGTGGGGCAGCACTGAAGCTTTCTTT.

This chain connects TRBV29-1 to TRBJ1-2; unclear D gene. The CDR3 is made up of 14 amino acids. Germline V lookup: CDR1 SQVTM, CDR2 ANQGSEA. Trimming removed 6 bases from V and 2 bases from J, with 16 bases in between. CDR3 coding DNA: TGCAGCGTGGGTACGGGAGAGGGAAACTATGGCTACACCTTC. Amino acid sequence: CSVGTGEGNYGYTF.

The chain uses TRBV5-1 and TRBJ1-1; a weak D match, TRBD1 (5 bases). Germline CDR1 reads SGHRS; CDR2 reads YFSETQ. CDR3 length: 16 amino acids. Trimming took 0 bases from V and 3 from J, leaving 15 bases between them. CDR3 protein: CASSLGTRSVDTEAFF. The CDR3 DNA sequence: TGCGCCAGCAGCTTGGGGACACGTTCAGTGGACACTGAAGCTTTCTTT.

The V call is TRBV5-4, the J call TRBJ2-5, with a weak D call TRBD2 (5 bases). The CDR3 runs 14 residues. The germline V gene has CDR1 SGHNT and CDR2 YYREEE (reference sequence). Trimming stripped 0 bases from V and 3 bases from J, with 9 bases between. DNA of the CDR3: TGTGCCAGCAGCTTGGAGTGGGGAGAAGAGACCCAGTACTTC. Amino acid sequence: CASSLEWGEETQYF.

This sequence joins TRBV9 and TRBJ1-2, with D maybe TRBD1 (5 bases). This CDR3 region has 15 residues. Germline-derived CDR1 and CDR2 are SGDLS and YYNGEE. V was trimmed by 4 bases and J by 3 bases, leaving 16 bases between them. The CDR3 coding sequence is TGTGCCAGCAGCTCCAGCGTGGGCAGGGACTATGGCTACACCTTC. Residues: CASSSSVGRDYGYTF.

The CDR3, as DNA: TGTGCCAGCAGCGTTACGTCGGGAAAAGGGATTTACGAGCAGTACTTC. Translation gives CASSVTSGKGIYEQYF. This sequence joins TRBV9 and TRBJ2-7; perhaps TRBD2 as D (5 bases). V lost 2 bases and J 4 bases, leaving 19 bases between the germline ends. The CDR3 covers 16 residues. The germline gives CDR1 SGDLS, CDR2 YYNGEE.

This clone has just one count. The chain uses TRBV29-1 and TRBJ1-1; D is undetermined. V was shortened by 3 bases and J by 1 base, with 6 bases between the two germline ends. Looked up from germline, CDR1 is SQVTM and CDR2 is ANQGSEA. The CDR3 is 12 amino acids. CDR3 in amino acids: CSVDHRNTEAFF. The CDR3 DNA is TGCAGCGTTGATCACAGGAACACTGAAGCTTTCTTT.

This clone occurred a few times. The rearrangement links TRBV14 to TRBJ2-1; D ambiguous. The V end lost 10 bases, the J end lost 8 bases, and 12 bases lay between the germline ends. Germline CDR1 SGHDN, CDR2 FVKESK. The CDR3 loop spans 11 amino acids. CDR3: CATRSGDEQFF. The DNA of the CDR3 is TGTGCCACCCGTTCTGGCGATGAGCAGTTCTTC.

The CDR3 reads CASSLAFEGSNQPQHF. Here the CDR3 DNA reads TGTGCCAGCAGCTTAGCTTTTGAGGGCAGCAATCAGCCCCAGCATTTT. The rearrangement joins TRBV7-9 to TRBJ1-5, with unresolved D. Germline loops: CDR1 SEHNR, CDR2 FQNEAQ (reference sequence). Trimming removed 0 bases at V and 1 base at J, with 10 bases between. The CDR3 covers 16 residues.

The chain couples TRBV7-4 to TRBJ1-2; D uncertain. The CDR3 length is 12 residues. Germline-derived CDR1 and CDR2 are SGHVT and SQSDAQ. Trimming shortened V by 1 base and J by 8 bases, and 8 bases separated the two germline ends. DNA of the CDR3: TGTGCCAGCAGCTTAGGGGGTGCCGGCTACACCTTC. This gives the protein CASSLGGAGYTF.

On this clone: Germline is not matched at one junction end, which may reflect a read error. The chain carries TRBV7-7 and TRBJ2-3; tentatively, D is TRBD1 or TRBD2 (5 bases each). Germline lookup yields CDR1 SSHAT and CDR2 FNYEAQ (reference sequence). This CDR3 contains 15 residues. The CDR3 coding sequence is TGTGCTAGCAGCTTACTCTTGGAGGACACCGGTACGCAGTATTTT. It is translated as CASSLLLEDTGTQYF.

Details on this clone: One end of the junction fails to match germline, which may point to a read error. The chain recombines TRBV7-7 with TRBJ2-1; a possible D gene is TRBD1 (6 bases). Per germline, CDR1 SSHAT and CDR2 FNYEAQ (reference sequence). The CDR3 covers 14 residues. This chain's CDR3 is CASSFNLQGQEQFF. The CDR3 DNA reads as TGTGCTAGCAGCTTTAACTTACAGGGTCAGGAGCAGTTCTTC.

In regard to this clone: At one boundary the junction diverges from the germline segment, which might be a read error. The rearrangement joins TRBV13 to TRBJ2-1; unclear D gene. The CDR3 extends over 14 amino acids. Per the germline V gene, CDR1 is PRHDT and CDR2 is FYEKMQ (reference sequence). The DNA for the CDR3 is TGCGCCAGCAGCCAAGACATTAAATACAATGAGCAGTTCTTC. Its translation is CASSQDIKYNEQFF.

The CDR3 DNA is TGTGCCAGCAGCTTCGGGAACTCCTACGAGCAGTACTTC. Its translation is CASSFGNSYEQYF. The rearrangement uses TRBV7-9 and TRBJ2-7, with D possibly TRBD2 on 5 matching bases. The ends were cut back, 3 bases at V and 0 bases at J, with 6 bases in the middle. This CDR3 is built from 13 residues. Germline CDR1 SEHNR, CDR2 FQNEAQ (reference sequence).

This rearrangement joins TRBV28 to TRBJ2-2, with 9 bases matching TRBD1. CDR1 and CDR2 from the germline V gene are MDHEN and SYDVKM. With V trimmed by 5 bases and J by 6 bases, 7 bases remained unmatched. This CDR3 has 15 residues. The CDR3 spells CASSPRTGEPGELFF. The CDR3 nucleotides are TGTGCCAGCAGTCCTCGGACAGGGGAGCCCGGGGAGCTGTTTTTT.